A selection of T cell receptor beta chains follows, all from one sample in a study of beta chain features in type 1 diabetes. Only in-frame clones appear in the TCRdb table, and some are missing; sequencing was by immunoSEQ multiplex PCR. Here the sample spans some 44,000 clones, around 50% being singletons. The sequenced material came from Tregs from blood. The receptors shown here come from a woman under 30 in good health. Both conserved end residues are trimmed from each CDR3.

ASSLTSGAYNEQF TRBJ2-1 TRBV7-3 13
ASSRSGSETQY TRBJ2-5 TRBV7-3 11
ASSPPSKTDTQY TRBJ2-3 TRBV18 12
ASSPRTRHYT TRBJ1-2 TRBV7-2 10
ASSLQGDSPLH TRBJ1-6 TRBV6-1 11
ASSLTVDSYEQY TRBJ2-7 TRBV7-2 12
SVGGSNSPLH TRBJ1-6 TRBV29-1 10
ASSIDLSSSGTKQF TRBJ2-1 TRBV19 14
ASSRDRGFTDTQY TRBJ2-3 TRBV18 13
ASSPHHSTSDTQY TRBJ2-3 TRBV18 13
ASSVPNTEAF TRBJ1-1 TRBV7-9 10
ASSKRDYPYNEQF TRBJ2-1 TRBV7-9 13
AWSVRGRVWEQY TRBJ2-7 TRBV30 12
ASSPRDRGRGGQPQH TRBJ1-5 TRBV7-8 15
ASSLEGQRGVDEQF TRBJ2-1 TRBV5-1 14
ATEDSRHSYEQY TRBJ2-7 TRBV10-3 12
SVEVNRQGREQY TRBJ2-7 TRBV29-1 12
ASTSRYSYGYT TRBJ1-2 TRBV6-6 11
ASSSTLSDEQF TRBJ2-1 TRBV11-2 11
ASSFGQAYEQY . TRBV5-5 11
ASSLQGIGTDTQY TRBJ2-3 TRBV2 13
SVRGDRTLAKNIQY TRBJ2-4 TRBV29-1 14
ASSPSRGWNTEAF TRBJ1-1 TRBV18 13
ASSAVGGVLNEQY TRBJ2-7 TRBV10-2 13
ASSRRLAANTGELF TRBJ2-2 TRBV2 14
ASSSTLGVEGTQY TRBJ2-5 TRBV11-2 13
AISEDIYEQY . TRBV10-3 10
ASSAHRSGGASEAF TRBJ1-1 TRBV9 14
ASSLRGSNNEQY TRBJ2-7 TRBV5-1 12
ATSSGGRRNEQY TRBJ2-7 TRBV19 12
ASSSGVSYNQPQH TRBJ1-5 TRBV18 13
ASSSSGYGYT TRBJ1-2 TRBV28 10
ASRSTGNSGSRSYEQY TRBJ2-7 TRBV11-2 16
ASSPSGRAGDTQY TRBJ2-3 TRBV28 13
SVDAGLETQY TRBJ2-5 TRBV29-1 10
ASSPRGYIQY TRBJ2-4 TRBV28 10
AWSVAGTGIEQY TRBJ2-7 TRBV30 12
ASRSYVGLAQETQY TRBJ2-5 TRBV28 14
ASSQVRRPDTQY TRBJ2-3 TRBV4-1 12
ASSRLAGNYEQY TRBJ2-7 TRBV6-5 12
ASRAEQGTKNIQY TRBJ2-4 TRBV6-1 13
ASSSQRLAGYEQY TRBJ2-7 TRBV21-1 13
ASRLAGVDEQY TRBJ2-7 TRBV6-5 11
ASSVEGGADTQY TRBJ2-3 TRBV9 12
ASSEGVRIVYRKEQF TRBJ2-1 TRBV19 15
ASSFRRQAGYAGNIQY TRBJ2-4 TRBV7-2 16
ASSLSAASTNEQF TRBJ2-1 TRBV7-2 13
ASSRTPGVNSGGSQF TRBJ2-1 TRBV28 15
ASSSRTPPETQY TRBJ2-5 TRBV7-2 12
ASSYHVPDTGELF TRBJ2-2 TRBV18 13
ASSQDRGDGGYT TRBJ1-2 TRBV7-8 12